These 27 T cell receptor beta chains came from one sample sequenced in a study of T cells after yellow fever vaccination. Each CDR3 protein gets one entry after TCRdb re-called the 5' RACE reads with MiXCR. The sample contains a few hundred thousand distinct CDR3 sequences, around 4% of which appear only once. The sample consisted of PBMCs, taken on the day of the yellow fever booster vaccination. All receptors derive from a man aged 18 to 30 who received the YFV17D yellow fever vaccine.

This clonotype was seen a few times. The gene calls are TRBV20-1 and TRBJ1-6; D gene uncertain. This CDR3 is 15 amino acids long. Trimming removed 0 bases at V and 4 bases at J, with 10 bases between. CDR1 and CDR2 (germline): DFQATT, SNEGSKA (reference sequence). This CDR3 reads CSARDPTPYNSPLHF. CDR3 in DNA: TGCAGTGCTAGAGATCCGACACCTTATAATTCACCCCTCCACTTT.

The chain is built from TRBV11-3 and TRBJ2-3; D is possibly TRBD1 (5 bases). V lost 0 bases, J lost 5 bases, and 9 bases lay in between. CDR1 is SGHNT, CDR2 YENEEA, per germline. The CDR3 length is 14 residues. CDR3: CASSLEGLGDTQYF. The CDR3 nucleotides are TGTGCCAGCAGCTTAGAGGGGCTGGGAGATACGCAGTATTTT.

This clonotype was seen at least ten times. The V gene is TRBV6-5, the J gene TRBJ2-1; TRBD2 aligns across 7 bases. Trimming took 5 bases from V and 8 from J; bases not matched to a gene: 15. Per germline, CDR1 MNHEY and CDR2 SVGAGI. The CDR3 consists of 16 residues. The CDR3 DNA reads TGTGCCAGCAGTCCCGCACCAGCGGGGCTAGGCGATGAGCAGTTCTTC. Protein: CASSPAPAGLGDEQFF.

This clonotype was seen ten or more times. The chain joins TRBV14 to TRBJ2-7, with TRBD2 as a possible D gene (6 bases). Per germline, CDR1 SGHDN and CDR2 FVKESK. CDR3 length: 13 amino acids. Trimming took off 5 bases at V and 1 base at J, with 9 bases between the two ends. In DNA, the CDR3 is TGTGCCAGCAGCGAGCGGGTGTCCTACGAGCAGTACTTC. Encoded protein: CASSERVSYEQYF.

This clonotype showed up many times. The V and J genes are TRBV23-1 and TRBJ2-3, with a weak D call TRBD1 (6 bases). TRBV23-1 is designated an ORF whose function remains uncertain. Trimming took 7 bases from V and 0 from J, leaving 11 bases between them. CDR3 length: 14 residues. The CDR3 protein is CASITGSSTDTQYF. CDR3 sequence (DNA): TGCGCCAGCATTACAGGGTCGAGCACAGATACGCAGTATTTT.

Ten or more counts support this clonotype. This rearrangement joins TRBV24-1 to TRBJ2-5; 7 bases map to TRBD1. The CDR3 is made up of 17 amino acids. Germline CDR1 reads KGHDR; CDR2 reads SFDVKD. V lost 2 bases, J lost 0 bases, and 8 bases stayed unmatched. CDR3 protein: CATSDSGQPGDQETQYF. As DNA, the CDR3 is TGTGCCACCAGTGATTCGGGACAGCCAGGAGACCAAGAGACCCAGTACTTC.

This chain connects TRBV15 to TRBJ2-7; D not certain. V was pared by 0 bases and J by 0 bases, with 9 bases between. Germline CDR1 LNHNV, CDR2 YYDKDF (reference sequence). The CDR3 spans 15 residues. The CDR3 DNA reads as TGTGCCACCAGCAGAGATTACCCGAGCTCCTACGAGCAGTACGTC. This encodes CATSRDYPSSYEQYV.

This clonotype was seen repeatedly, ten times or more. The chain joins TRBV5-1 to TRBJ1-1; a weak D match, TRBD1 (6 bases). The CDR3 has 12 amino acids. Germline loops: CDR1 SGHRS, CDR2 YFSETQ. Deletions cut 1 base from V and 7 bases from J, with 8 bases between. CDR3 in amino acids: CASSLRGLEAFF. CDR3 nucleotide sequence: TGCGCCAGCAGCTTGCGGGGGCTTGAAGCTTTCTTT. The variable domain in full, completed from reference TRBV5-1 and TRBJ1-1, reads KAGVTQTPRYLIKTRGQQVTLSCSPISGHRSVSWYQQTPGQGLQFLFEYFSETQRNKGNFPGRFSGRQFSNSRSEMNVSTLELGDSALYLCASSLRGLEAFFGQGTRLTVV.

This clonotype was counted ten times or more. V is TRBV4-1 and J is TRBJ2-2, with D possibly TRBD2 on 6 matching bases. This CDR3 region has 14 residues. The germline CDR1 and CDR2 sequences are MGHRA and YSYEKL. V was pared by 6 bases and J by 3 bases, with 11 bases between. The CDR3 DNA sequence: TGCGCCAGCAGTCACGGGGAGGACACCGGGGAGCTGTTTTTT. Residues: CASSHGEDTGELFF.

This clonotype was seen a few times. The chain carries TRBV5-1 and TRBJ2-3; 11 bases agree with TRBD1. V shed 0 bases and J 3 bases; nucleotides not matched to a gene: 3. The length of the CDR3 is 16 residues. Germline V lookup: CDR1 SGHRS, CDR2 YFSETQ. In DNA form, the CDR3 reads TGCGCCAGCAGCTTGGGGACAGGGGGCGTTACAGATACGCAGTATTTT. Translating it yields CASSLGTGGVTDTQYF.

This chain uses TRBV20-1 with TRBJ1-2; D unclear. The V and J ends lost 2 bases and 0 bases respectively, with 7 bases between them. The V gene's germline CDR1 is DFQATT and CDR2 SNEGSKA (reference sequence). The CDR3 extends over 13 amino acids. In DNA, the CDR3 is TGCAGTGCTAGACAGCACCCTAACTATGGCTACACCTTC. This encodes CSARQHPNYGYTF.

The chain recombines TRBV20-1 with TRBJ1-2, with D possibly matching TRBD1 (5 bases). Trimming took off 3 bases at V and 3 bases at J, with 32 bases between the two ends. There are 20 residues in the CDR3. CDR1 DFQATT and CDR2 SNEGSKA come from the germline V gene (reference sequence). The CDR3 bases are TGCAGTGCTAGTACCCAGCAGGAAGACAGAAGCAGGGTAACTTACTATGGCTACACCTTC. Residues: CSASTQQEDRSRVTYYGYTF.

This clonotype was recorded many times. The chain joins TRBV7-7 to TRBJ2-1; 10 bases are shared with TRBD2. Germline trimming cut 3 bases from V and 6 bases from J; bases unmatched to any gene: 8. This CDR3 contains 16 residues. Germline V gene data show CDR1 as SSHAT and CDR2 as FNYEAQ (reference sequence). CDR3 amino acids: CASSFRASGGPNEQFF. The CDR3 region has the DNA TGTGCCAGCAGCTTCCGGGCTAGCGGGGGCCCCAATGAGCAGTTCTTC.

This clonotype appeared many times. CDR3 region: CASSSHQPSYNEQFF. CDR3 DNA sequence: TGTGCCAGCAGTTCCCATCAACCGTCCTACAATGAGCAGTTCTTC. J is TRBJ2-1 and V is TRBV6-6; D remains unclear. V dropped 4 bases and J dropped 1 base, with 11 bases sitting between them. Germline V CDR1 and CDR2: MNHNY, SVGAGI (reference sequence). The CDR3 is 15 residues long.

The chain links TRBV4-1 to TRBJ1-6; TRBD1 might be the D (5 bases). V was shortened by 2 bases and J by 7 bases, with 15 bases between the two germline ends. Germline values: CDR1 MGHRA, CDR2 YSYEKL. The CDR3 is made up of 16 amino acids. This chain's CDR3 is CASSQRRQSPNSPLHF. For the CDR3, the DNA is TGCGCCAGCAGCCAACGCCGACAGAGCCCCAATTCACCCCTCCACTTT.

This clonotype was seen ten or more times. This sequence joins TRBV3-1 and TRBJ2-7; D unclear. CDR1 and CDR2 (germline): LGHDT, YNNKEL (reference sequence). The CDR3 contains 13 residues. The ends were cut back, 4 bases at V and 0 bases at J, with 7 bases in the middle. The CDR3 DNA sequence: TGTGCCAGCAGCCTGTCGACCTCCTACGAGCAGTACTTC. Its translation: CASSLSTSYEQYF.

At least ten counts were recorded for this clonotype. This sequence joins TRBV10-3 and TRBJ2-2; the D gene is possibly TRBD1 (6 bases). The CDR3 consists of 21 residues. Germline V gene sequence: CDR1 ENHRY, CDR2 SYGVKD. Deletions cut 0 bases from V and 3 bases from J, with 26 bases between. CDR3 region: CAISESTPGQGALLYTGELFF. The CDR3 coding sequence is TGTGCCATCAGTGAGTCTACCCCGGGACAAGGAGCCCTTCTGTACACCGGGGAGCTGTTTTTT.

This clonotype was recorded at least ten times. The chain has TRBV12-5 and TRBJ2-3; the match to TRBD1 covers 7 bases. Germline V gene sequence: CDR1 LGHNT, CDR2 FRNRAP. Trimming removed 5 bases from V and 6 bases from J; junction bases left unmatched: 17. This CDR3 contains 17 residues. CDR3 protein: CASGPSPGQVLVDTQYF. CDR3 in DNA: TGTGCTAGTGGTCCTTCCCCCGGACAGGTTCTTGTTGATACGCAGTATTTT.

The table lists this clonotype with a few counts. The chain combines TRBV27 with TRBJ1-2, with unresolved D. V shed 1 base and J shed 6 bases, with 9 bases lying between them. Germline values: CDR1 MNHEY, CDR2 SMNVEV (reference sequence). CDR3 length: 13 amino acids. This CDR3 is CASSLFETHGYTF. The CDR3 DNA reads as TGTGCCAGCAGTTTATTTGAGACTCATGGCTACACCTTC.

This clonotype was picked up a small number of times. The chain is built from TRBV14 and TRBJ2-1, with D possibly TRBD1 on 5 matching bases. Looked up from germline, CDR1 is SGHDN and CDR2 is FVKESK. V lost 4 bases and J lost 2, with 12 bases in between. The CDR3 is 15 residues long. The CDR3: CASSPLGVTYNEQFF. The CDR3 DNA follows: TGTGCCAGCAGCCCCTTAGGGGTCACCTACAATGAGCAGTTCTTC.

This clonotype showed up many times. V usage is TRBV18 and J usage is TRBJ2-2; unclear D gene. The germline V gene has CDR1 KGHSH and CDR2 LQKENI. Trimming took off 1 base at V and 6 bases at J, with 6 bases between the two ends. CDR3 length: 13 amino acids. The CDR3 DNA sequence: TGTGCCAGCTCACCACTCGATGCCGGGGAGCTGTTTTTT. This gives the protein CASSPLDAGELFF.

This clonotype was seen ten or more times. The V gene is TRBV7-8, the J gene TRBJ1-2; D not resolved. Trimming removed 4 bases at V and 5 bases at J, with 11 bases between. The CDR3 consists of 13 residues. Germline CDR1 reads SGHVS; CDR2 reads FQNEAQ. The CDR3 loop reads CASSSSRDYGYTF. The DNA for the CDR3 is TGTGCCAGCAGCTCTAGTAGGGATTATGGCTACACCTTC. The entire variable domain, with the rest obtained from reference TRBV7-8 and TRBJ1-2, is as follows: GAGVSQSPRYKVAKRGQDVALRCDPISGHVSLFWYQQALGQGPEFLTYFQNEAQLDKSGLPSDRFFAERPEGSVSTLKIQRTQQEDSAVYLCASSSSRDYGYTFGSGTRLTVV.

This clonotype occurred a few times. This chain joins TRBV5-1 and TRBJ1-1; 7 bases align to TRBD1. The CDR3 runs to 16 residues. Looked up from germline, CDR1 is SGHRS and CDR2 is YFSETQ. Germline trimming cut 1 base from V and 4 bases from J; bases unmatched to any gene: 10. CDR3 amino acids: CASSLYGPGGRTEAFF. The DNA of the CDR3 is TGCGCCAGCAGCTTGTATGGGCCAGGGGGTCGCACTGAAGCTTTCTTT. The full variable domain, completed using reference TRBV5-1 and TRBJ1-1, is KAGVTQTPRYLIKTRGQQVTLSCSPISGHRSVSWYQQTPGQGLQFLFEYFSETQRNKGNFPGRFSGRQFSNSRSEMNVSTLELGDSALYLCASSLYGPGGRTEAFFGQGTRLTVV.

The table lists this clonotype with a few counts. This chain joins TRBV12-3 or TRBV12-4 and TRBJ2-5; 9 positions agree with TRBD1. The CDR3 runs to 15 residues. Losses at the gene ends were 9 bases for V and 2 bases for J; bases not matched to a gene: 10. CDR3 coding DNA: TGTGCCAGTTCCCGCGGACAGGGGATGCAAGAGACCCAGTACTTC. This codes for CASSRGQGMQETQYF.

This clonotype showed up many times. The chain joins TRBV4-1 to TRBJ2-5; 9 bases are a match to TRBD2. J lost 5 bases, V lost 4 bases, and 8 bases had no gene match. The germline V gene encodes CDR1 MGHRA and CDR2 YSYEKL. The CDR3 sequence is 15 residues long. CDR3 nucleotide sequence: TGCGCCAGCAGCCCAGCGGGGGGCCCTAGGGAGACCCAGTACTTC. Encoded protein: CASSPAGGPRETQYF.

A word on this clonotype: This likely comes from a read error, as the CDR3 has no conserved phenylalanine or tryptophan at its end. The DNA is left out, because the CDR3 cannot be placed on it with certainty; the CDR3 is given as TCRdb lists it. The V call is TRBV7-2, the J call TRBJ1-2; TRBD1, the table's D call, was not compared with the DNA. The CDR3 length equals 15 residues, ends included. Germline V gives CDR1 SGHTA, CDR2 FQGNSA. The CDR3 spells CASSTFGQGMRGVEV.

This clonotype was picked up many times. The chain carries TRBV7-9 and TRBJ2-7; D possibly corresponds to TRBD2 (6 bases). V was trimmed by 7 bases and J by 1 base, leaving 14 bases between them. Looked up from germline, CDR1 is SEHNR and CDR2 is FQNEAQ (reference sequence). The CDR3 contains 14 residues. Here the CDR3 reads CASTPPTSSYEQYV. In nucleotides, the CDR3 is TGTGCCAGCACGCCCCCGACTAGTTCCTACGAGCAGTACGTC.